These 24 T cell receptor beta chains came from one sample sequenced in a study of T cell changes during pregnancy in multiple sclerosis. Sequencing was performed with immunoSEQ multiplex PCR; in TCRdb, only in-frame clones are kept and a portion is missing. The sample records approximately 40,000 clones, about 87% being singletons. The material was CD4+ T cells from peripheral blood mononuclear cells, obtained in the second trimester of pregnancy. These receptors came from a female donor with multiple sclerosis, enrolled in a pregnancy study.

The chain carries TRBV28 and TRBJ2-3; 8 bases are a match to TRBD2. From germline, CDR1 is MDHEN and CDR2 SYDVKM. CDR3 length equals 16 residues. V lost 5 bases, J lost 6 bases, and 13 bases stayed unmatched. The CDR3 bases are TGTGCCAGCAGTGAATCAAGCGGGAGCCAGTTGGATACGCAGTATTTT. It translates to CASSESSGSQLDTQYF.

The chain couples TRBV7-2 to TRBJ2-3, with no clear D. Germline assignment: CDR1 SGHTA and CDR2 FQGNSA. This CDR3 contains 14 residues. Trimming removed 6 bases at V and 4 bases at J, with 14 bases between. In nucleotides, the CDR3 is TGTGCCAGCAGATCCGGGTCGGTCCCAGATACGCAGTATTTT. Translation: CASRSGSVPDTQYF.

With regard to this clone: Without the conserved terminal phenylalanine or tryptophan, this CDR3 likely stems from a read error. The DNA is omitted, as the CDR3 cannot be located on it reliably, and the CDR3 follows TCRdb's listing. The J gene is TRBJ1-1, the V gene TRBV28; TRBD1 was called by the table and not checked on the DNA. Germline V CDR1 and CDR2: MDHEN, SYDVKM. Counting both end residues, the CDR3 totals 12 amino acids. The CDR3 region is CASARVATAQFS.

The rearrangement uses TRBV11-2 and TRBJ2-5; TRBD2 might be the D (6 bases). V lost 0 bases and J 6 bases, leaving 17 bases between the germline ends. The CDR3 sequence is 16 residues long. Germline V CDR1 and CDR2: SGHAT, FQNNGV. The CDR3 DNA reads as TGTGCCAGCAGCTTAGATCGCAGGAGGGCCGGTCAGACCCAGTACTTC. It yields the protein CASSLDRRRAGQTQYF.

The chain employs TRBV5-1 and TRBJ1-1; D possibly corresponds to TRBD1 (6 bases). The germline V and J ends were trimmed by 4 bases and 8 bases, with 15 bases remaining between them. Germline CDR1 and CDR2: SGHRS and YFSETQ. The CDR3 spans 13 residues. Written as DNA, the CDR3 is TGCGCCAGCAGCGCAGACAGGATTGCCGAAGCTTTCTTT. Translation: CASSADRIAEAFF.

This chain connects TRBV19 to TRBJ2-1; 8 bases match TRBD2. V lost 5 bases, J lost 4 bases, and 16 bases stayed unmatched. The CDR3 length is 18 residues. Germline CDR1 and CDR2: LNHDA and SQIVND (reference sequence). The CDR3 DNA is TGTGCCAGTAGTTACCCTCAGGCTAGCGGGCAAATATACAATGAGCAGTTCTTC. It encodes CASSYPQASGQIYNEQFF.

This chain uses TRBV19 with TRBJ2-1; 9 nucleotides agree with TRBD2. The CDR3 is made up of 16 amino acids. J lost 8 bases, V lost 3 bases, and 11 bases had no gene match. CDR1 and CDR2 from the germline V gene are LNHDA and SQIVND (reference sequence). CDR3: CASSMGRGLAMDEQFF. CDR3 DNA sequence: TGTGCCAGTAGTATGGGGCGGGGACTAGCTATGGATGAGCAGTTCTTC.

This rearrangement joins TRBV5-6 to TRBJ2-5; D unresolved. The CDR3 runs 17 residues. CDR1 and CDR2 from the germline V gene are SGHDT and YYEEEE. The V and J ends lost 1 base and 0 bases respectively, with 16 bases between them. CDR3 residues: CASSLMAANAYQETQYF. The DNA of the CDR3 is TGTGCCAGCAGCTTGATGGCAGCGAATGCGTACCAAGAGACCCAGTACTTC.

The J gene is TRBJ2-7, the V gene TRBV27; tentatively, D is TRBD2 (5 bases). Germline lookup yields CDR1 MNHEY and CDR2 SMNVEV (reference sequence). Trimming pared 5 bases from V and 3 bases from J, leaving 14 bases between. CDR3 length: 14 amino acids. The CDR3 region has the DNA TGTGCCAGCAGTCGAAAACCCCGGGACTACGAGCAGTACTTC. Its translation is CASSRKPRDYEQYF.

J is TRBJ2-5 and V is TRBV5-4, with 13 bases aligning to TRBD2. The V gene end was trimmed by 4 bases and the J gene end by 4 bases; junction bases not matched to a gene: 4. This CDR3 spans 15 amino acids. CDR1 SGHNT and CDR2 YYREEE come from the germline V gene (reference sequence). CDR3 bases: TGTGCCAGCAGCGGGGGACTAGCGGGAACAGAGACCCAGTACTTC. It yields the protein CASSGGLAGTETQYF.

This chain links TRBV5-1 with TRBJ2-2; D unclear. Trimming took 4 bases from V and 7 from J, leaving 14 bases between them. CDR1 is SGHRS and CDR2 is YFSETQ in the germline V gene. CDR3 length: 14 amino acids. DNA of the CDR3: TGCGCCAGCAGCCTCGGGTTAGTTATCGGGGAGCTGTTTTTT. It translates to CASSLGLVIGELFF.

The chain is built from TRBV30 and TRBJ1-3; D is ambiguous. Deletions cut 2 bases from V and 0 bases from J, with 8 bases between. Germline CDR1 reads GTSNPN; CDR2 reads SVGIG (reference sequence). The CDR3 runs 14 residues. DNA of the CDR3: TGTGCCTGGAGTACGGGAAACTCTGGAAACACCATATATTTT. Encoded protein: CAWSTGNSGNTIYF.

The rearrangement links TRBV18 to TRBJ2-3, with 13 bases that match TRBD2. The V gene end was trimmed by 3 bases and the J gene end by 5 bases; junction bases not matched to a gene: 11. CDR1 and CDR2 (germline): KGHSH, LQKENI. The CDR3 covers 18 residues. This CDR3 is CASSPLGPTSGGRDTQYF. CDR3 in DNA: TGTGCCAGCTCACCGCTTGGGCCGACTAGCGGGGGGAGAGATACGCAGTATTTT.

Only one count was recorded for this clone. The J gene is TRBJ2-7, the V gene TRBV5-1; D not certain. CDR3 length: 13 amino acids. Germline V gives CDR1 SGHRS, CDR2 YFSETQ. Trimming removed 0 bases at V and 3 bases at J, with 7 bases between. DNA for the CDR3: TGCGCCAGCAGCTTGGACAGTATCTACGAGCAGTACTTC. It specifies CASSLDSIYEQYF.

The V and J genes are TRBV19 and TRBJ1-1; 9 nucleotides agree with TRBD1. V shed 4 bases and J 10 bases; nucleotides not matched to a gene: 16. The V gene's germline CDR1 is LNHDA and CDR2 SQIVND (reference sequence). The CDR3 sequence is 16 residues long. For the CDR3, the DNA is TGTGCCAGTAGTAAAACAGGGGGCGCAGGTGTGTTGTCAGCTTTCTTT. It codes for CASSKTGGAGVLSAFF.

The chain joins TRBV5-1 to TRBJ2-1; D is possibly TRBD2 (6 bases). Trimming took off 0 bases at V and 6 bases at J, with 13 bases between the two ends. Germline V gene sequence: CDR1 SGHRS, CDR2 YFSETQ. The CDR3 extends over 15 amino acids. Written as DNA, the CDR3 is TGCGCCAGCAGCTTGGTGTTTTCGGGAGCCAATGAGCAGTTCTTC. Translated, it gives CASSLVFSGANEQFF.

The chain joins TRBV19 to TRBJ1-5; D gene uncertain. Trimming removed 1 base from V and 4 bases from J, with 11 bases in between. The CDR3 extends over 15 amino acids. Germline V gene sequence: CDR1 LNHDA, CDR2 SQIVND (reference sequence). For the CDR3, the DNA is TGTGCCAGTAGTATAGGTTGGCGGGGAAATCAGCCCCAGCATTTT. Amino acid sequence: CASSIGWRGNQPQHF.

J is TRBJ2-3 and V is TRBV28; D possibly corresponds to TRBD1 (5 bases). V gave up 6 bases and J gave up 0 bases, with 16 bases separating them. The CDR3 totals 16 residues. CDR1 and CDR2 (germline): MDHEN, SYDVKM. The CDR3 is CASSLFMGLSTDTQYF. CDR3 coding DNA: TGTGCCAGCAGCCTATTCATGGGGCTTAGCACAGATACGCAGTATTTT.

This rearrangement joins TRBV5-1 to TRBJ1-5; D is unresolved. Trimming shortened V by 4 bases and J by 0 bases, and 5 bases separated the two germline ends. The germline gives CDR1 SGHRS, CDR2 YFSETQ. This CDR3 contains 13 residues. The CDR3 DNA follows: TGCGCCAGCAGCATCAATAGCAATCAGCCCCAGCATTTT. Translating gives CASSINSNQPQHF.

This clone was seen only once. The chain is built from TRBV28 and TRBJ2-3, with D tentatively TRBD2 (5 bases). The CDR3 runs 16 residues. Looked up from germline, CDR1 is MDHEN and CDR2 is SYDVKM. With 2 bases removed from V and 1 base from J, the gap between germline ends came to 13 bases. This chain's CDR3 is CASSLEGGQRTDTQYF. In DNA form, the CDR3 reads TGTGCCAGCAGTTTAGAAGGAGGTCAACGCACAGATACGCAGTATTTT.

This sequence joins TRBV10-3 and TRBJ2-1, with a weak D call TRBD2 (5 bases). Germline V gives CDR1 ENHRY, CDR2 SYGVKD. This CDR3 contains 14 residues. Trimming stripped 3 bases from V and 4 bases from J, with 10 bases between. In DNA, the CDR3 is TGTGCCATCAGTGATTCGGGAACGTACAATGAGCAGTTCTTC. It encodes CAISDSGTYNEQFF.

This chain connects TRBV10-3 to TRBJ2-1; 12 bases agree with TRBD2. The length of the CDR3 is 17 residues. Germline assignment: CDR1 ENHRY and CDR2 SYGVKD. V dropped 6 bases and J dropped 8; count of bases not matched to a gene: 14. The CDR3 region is CAIRATSGSPRLDEQFF. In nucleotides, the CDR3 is TGTGCCATCAGGGCGACTAGCGGGAGTCCCCGGTTGGATGAGCAGTTCTTC.

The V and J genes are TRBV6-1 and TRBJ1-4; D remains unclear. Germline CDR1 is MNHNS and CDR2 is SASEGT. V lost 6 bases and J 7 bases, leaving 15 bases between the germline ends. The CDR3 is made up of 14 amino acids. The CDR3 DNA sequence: TGTGCCAGCAGATCTTTCTTTGGGCTTGAAAAACTGTTTTTT. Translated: CASRSFFGLEKLFF.

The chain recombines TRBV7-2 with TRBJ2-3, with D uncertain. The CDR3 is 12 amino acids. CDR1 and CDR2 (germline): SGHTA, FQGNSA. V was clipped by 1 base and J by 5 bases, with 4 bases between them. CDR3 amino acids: CASSLDLDTQYF. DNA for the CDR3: TGTGCCAGCAGCTTAGATCTAGATACGCAGTATTTT.